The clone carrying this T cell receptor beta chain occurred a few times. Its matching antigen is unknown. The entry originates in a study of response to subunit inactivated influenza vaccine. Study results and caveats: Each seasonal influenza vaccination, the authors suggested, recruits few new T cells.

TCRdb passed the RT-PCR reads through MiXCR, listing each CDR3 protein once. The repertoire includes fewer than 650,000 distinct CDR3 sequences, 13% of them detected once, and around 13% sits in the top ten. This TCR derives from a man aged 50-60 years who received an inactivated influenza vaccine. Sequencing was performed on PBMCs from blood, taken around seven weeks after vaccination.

CDR3 residues: CASSFDRELYNEQFF. CDR3 DNA sequence: TGTGCCAGCAGCTTTGATCGGGAACTCTACAATGAGCAGTTCTTC. This sequence joins TRBV7-2 and TRBJ2-1, with a weak D call TRBD2 (5 bases). Germline V CDR1 and CDR2: SGHTA, FQGNSA. The CDR3 is made up of 15 amino acids. The ends were cut back, 3 bases at V and 3 bases at J, with 12 bases in the middle.